The 17 T cell receptor beta chains in this list originate from one sample, sequenced in a study of CXCR3-negative and CXCR3-positive naive CD8 T cells. UMI-tagged TRB cDNA libraries were built via 5' RACE. TCRdb reprocessed the 5' RACE reads, with one entry per CDR3 protein and no DNA. The sample's table shows fewer than 65,000 distinct CDR3 sequences. General study findings and limits: Higher TRB CDR3 hydrophobicity marked CXCR3-positive naive cells relative to CXCR3-negative naive cells.

Their antigen targets remain unknown. The sequencing sample was made of naive CXCR3+ CD8+ T cells from blood. The subset here: CD45RO-CCR7+CD27+CD95- naive CD8+ T cells expressing CXCR3 (TNR3+). The receptors stem from a human donor in good health. Some clones in this sample may be carry-over from other donors' samples.

J is TRBJ2-2 and V is TRBV12-3 or TRBV12-4. The CDR3 runs to 12 residues. CDR3 sequence reads: CALGLNTGELFF.

The gene calls are TRBV6-9 and TRBJ2-5. CDR1 and CDR2 from the germline V gene are MNHGY and SVAAGI. CDR3 length: 16 amino acids. This CDR3 is CASSYSSRRVQETQYF.

The chain combines TRBV5-1 with TRBJ2-3. CDR1 is SGHRS, CDR2 YFSETQ, per germline. The CDR3 is 15 amino acids. CDR3 sequence: CASSLVGGHTDTQYF.

The chain is built from TRBV7-3 and TRBJ1-1. The CDR3 length is 13 residues. Germline CDR1 and CDR2: SGHTA and FQGTGA. CDR3: CASSLTWGDEAFF.

The J gene is TRBJ2-3, the V gene TRBV15; TCRdb's D call, TRBD1, is unchecked because there is no DNA. CDR1 and CDR2 from the germline V gene are LNHNV and YYDKDF (reference sequence). CDR3 length: 15 residues. The CDR3 spells CATSRGTVSTDTQYF.

V and J are TRBV7-9 and TRBJ1-1; no DNA is available, so the TRBD1 call from TCRdb remains unchecked. Per germline, CDR1 SEHNR and CDR2 FQNEAQ (reference sequence). The CDR3 totals 13 residues. The CDR3 spells CASSETGGTEAFF.

This chain links TRBV29-1 with TRBJ2-1; lacking DNA, the TRBD2 call made by TCRdb goes unchecked. Looked up from germline, CDR1 is SQVTM and CDR2 is ANQGSEA. The CDR3 sequence is 13 residues long. CDR3 residues: CSVGLAGGPEQFF.

This chain connects TRBV6-5 to TRBJ2-1; without DNA, the TCRdb call of TRBD1 cannot be checked. CDR1 MNHEY and CDR2 SVGAGI come from the germline V gene. This CDR3 comprises 14 residues. Here the CDR3 reads CASSYGQGYNEQFF.

The chain links TRBV7-8 to TRBJ2-1; TCRdb's D call of TRBD1 is untestable without DNA. CDR1 and CDR2 (germline): SGHVS, FQNEAQ. This CDR3 region has 14 residues. CDR3 amino acids: CASSPHRDTNEQFF. Full variable domain (remainder filled in from reference TRBV7-8 and TRBJ2-1): GAGVSQSPRYKVAKRGQDVALRCDPISGHVSLFWYQQALGQGPEFLTYFQNEAQLDKSGLPSDRFFAERPEGSVSTLKIQRTQQEDSAVYLCASSPHRDTNEQFFGPGTRLTVL.

This sequence joins TRBV15 and TRBJ2-7. The CDR3 totals 14 residues. CDR1 and CDR2 from the germline V gene are LNHNV and YYDKDF (reference sequence). The CDR3 spells CATSRDLGTYEQYF.

This chain uses TRBV28 with TRBJ1-6; TCRdb picks TRBD1, but there is no DNA to check that call. This CDR3 contains 15 residues. CDR1 and CDR2 (germline): MDHEN, SYDVKM. CDR3 residues: CASSSPQPGNSPLHF.

V gene TRBV29-1 combines with J gene TRBJ2-7; the D call of TRBD1 rests on TCRdb alone, since no DNA is present to check it. The CDR3 is 16 amino acids. Germline V gives CDR1 SQVTM, CDR2 ANQGSEA. CDR3 residues: CSVEDRGRQGPYEQYF.

The chain has TRBV29-1 and TRBJ2-5; the TRBD1 assignment by TCRdb is unverifiable without DNA. The CDR3 totals 13 residues. The germline V gene encodes CDR1 SQVTM and CDR2 ANQGSEA. The CDR3 is CSVLTGGEETQYF.

V is TRBV29-1 and J is TRBJ1-1. Germline CDR1 is SQVTM and CDR2 is ANQGSEA. The length of the CDR3 is 11 residues. CDR3 loop: CSGHQLTEAFF.

The chain couples TRBV7-9 to TRBJ2-5; TCRdb gives TRBD2 as the D gene, but with no DNA this cannot be confirmed. The CDR3 loop spans 13 amino acids. Germline values: CDR1 SEHNR, CDR2 FQNEAQ (reference sequence). This chain's CDR3 is CASSPVPEETQYF.

The V gene is TRBV7-9, the J gene TRBJ1-2; with no DNA, the TCRdb D assignment of TRBD1 cannot be verified. The CDR3 has 14 amino acids. In germline, CDR1 is SEHNR, CDR2 FQNEAQ (reference sequence). CDR3 in amino acids: CASSPFRTGNGYTF.

J is TRBJ2-5 and V is TRBV11-1. The CDR3 is 15 residues long. Germline CDR1 and CDR2: SGHAT and FQDESV (reference sequence). The chain's CDR3 is CASSLDSSIVETQYF.